The rows below give T cell receptor beta chains drawn from one sample of a study of blood T cells in healthy people across ages. TCRdb recomputed calls from the 5' RACE reads with MiXCR, one row per CDR3 protein. This sample has just over 1 million distinct CDR3 sequences; under 55% occur once, and the top ten carry over 15%. The sample taken for sequencing was blood. The origin of the receptors is a woman aged 55 to 70 in good health. CDR3s include the opening cysteine and the closing phenylalanine or tryptophan. D genes are given only for firm matches. Clone size is not always given. Where it is, it says once, few, many or a class for expanded clones.

v_gene: TRBV2
abundance: few
j_gene: TRBJ1-1
d_gene: .
CDR3aa: CASITAVGNTEAFF
CDR3nt: TGTGCCAGCATTACGGCCGTGGGGAACACTGAAGCTTTCTTT

v_gene: TRBV28
abundance: .
j_gene: TRBJ2-1
d_gene: .
CDR3aa: CASSLWDYRARNNNERFF
CDR3nt: TGTGCCAGCAGCCTATGGGACTACAGGGCCCGGAATAACAATGAGCGGTTCTTC

v_gene: TRBV7-8
abundance: .
j_gene: TRBJ2-7
d_gene: TRBD2
CDR3aa: CASSPGLAGGSWDEQYF
CDR3nt: TGTGCCAGCAGCCCAGGACTAGCGGGAGGGAGTTGGGACGAGCAGTACTTC

v_gene: TRBV5-1
abundance: .
j_gene: TRBJ1-4
d_gene: TRBD1
CDR3aa: CASSNQTGLGKLFF
CDR3nt: TGCGCCAGCAGCAACCAGACAGGGTTGGGAAAACTGTTTTTT

v_gene: TRBV24-1
abundance: few
j_gene: TRBJ2-1
d_gene: TRBD2
CDR3aa: CATRVSGAGNEQFF
CDR3nt: TGTGCCACACGTGTTAGCGGGGCGGGGAATGAGCAGTTCTTC

v_gene: TRBV9
abundance: .
j_gene: TRBJ1-6
d_gene: .
CDR3aa: CASSVGGGNSPLHF
CDR3nt: TGTGCCAGCAGCGTAGGCGGAGGAAATTCACCCCTCCACTTT

v_gene: TRBV29-1
abundance: few
j_gene: TRBJ2-7
d_gene: .
CDR3aa: CSVEGNYEQYF
CDR3nt: TGCAGCGTTGAAGGGAACTACGAGCAGTACTTC

v_gene: TRBV28
abundance: .
j_gene: TRBJ2-7
d_gene: TRBD1
CDR3aa: CASSQTGTDSYEQYF
CDR3nt: TGTGCCAGCAGTCAAACCGGGACAGACTCCTACGAGCAGTACTTC

v_gene: TRBV28
abundance: few
j_gene: TRBJ1-6
d_gene: .
CDR3aa: CASSLGQDSPLHF
CDR3nt: TGTGCCAGCAGTTTAGGGCAGGACTCACCCCTCCACTTT

v_gene: TRBV4-1
abundance: .
j_gene: TRBJ2-3
d_gene: .
CDR3aa: CASSQDGTSSGTDTQYF
CDR3nt: TGCGCCAGCAGCCAAGATGGGACTTCATCAGGGACAGATACGCAGTATTTT

v_gene: TRBV9
abundance: .
j_gene: TRBJ2-4
d_gene: .
CDR3aa: CASSVKGRAKNIQYF
CDR3nt: TGTGCCAGCAGCGTAAAAGGGCGGGCCAAAAACATTCAGTACTTC

v_gene: TRBV2
abundance: few
j_gene: TRBJ1-5
d_gene: .
CDR3aa: CASSEGVVAQHF
CDR3nt: TGTGCCAGCAGTGAGGGCGTAGTAGCCCAGCATTTT

v_gene: TRBV5-1
abundance: .
j_gene: TRBJ2-1
d_gene: .
CDR3aa: CASSLVRGSPRNEQFF
CDR3nt: TGCGCCAGCAGCTTGGTTCGCGGGTCCCCCAGGAATGAGCAGTTCTTC

v_gene: TRBV6-1
abundance: once
j_gene: TRBJ2-1
d_gene: .
CDR3aa: CASSEAFLRVLYNEQFF
CDR3nt: TGTGCCAGCAGTGAAGCGTTTTTGAGGGTCCTCTACAATGAGCAGTTCTTC

v_gene: TRBV27
abundance: .
j_gene: TRBJ2-1
d_gene: TRBD2
CDR3aa: CASSLGEREGPYNEQFF
CDR3nt: TGTGCCAGCAGTTTAGGTGAGAGGGAGGGCCCGTACAATGAGCAGTTCTTC

v_gene: TRBV20-1
abundance: .
j_gene: TRBJ2-1
d_gene: TRBD2
CDR3aa: CSAAGGRTRWNEQFF
CDR3nt: TGCAGTGCCGCAGGCGGGAGGACAAGGTGGAATGAGCAGTTCTTC

v_gene: TRBV29-1
abundance: many
j_gene: TRBJ1-2
d_gene: TRBD1
CDR3aa: CSVEDLDRGNYGYTF
CDR3nt: TGCAGCGTTGAAGACCTGGACAGGGGGAACTATGGCTACACCTTC

v_gene: TRBV12-3/TRBV12-4
abundance: few
j_gene: TRBJ2-7
d_gene: TRBD2
CDR3aa: CASSFVPSGRASYEQYF
CDR3nt: TGTGCCAGCAGTTTCGTTCCTAGCGGGAGGGCCAGCTACGAGCAGTACTTC

v_gene: TRBV20-1
abundance: .
j_gene: TRBJ1-4
d_gene: .
CDR3aa: CSASKGLREKLFF
CDR3nt: TGCAGTGCTAGTAAGGGTTTACGGGAAAAACTGTTTTTT

v_gene: TRBV9
abundance: .
j_gene: TRBJ2-7
d_gene: TRBD1
CDR3aa: CASSVGAGGNEQYF
CDR3nt: TGTGCCAGCAGCGTAGGTGCAGGGGGCAACGAGCAGTACTTC

v_gene: TRBV25-1
abundance: .
j_gene: TRBJ2-5
d_gene: TRBD2
CDR3aa: CASSGNTGAGQYF
CDR3nt: TGTGCCAGCAGTGGGAATACCGGAGCGGGGCAGTACTTC

v_gene: TRBV20-1
abundance: .
j_gene: TRBJ2-1
d_gene: .
CDR3aa: CSAPSRPPEDEQFF
CDR3nt: TGCAGTGCTCCATCTCGTCCACCCGAGGATGAGCAGTTCTTC